This T cell receptor beta chain was identified in a study of human T cells and chemical hapten exposure. General study results and limits: Those TCRs sitting above 1 in 1000 frequency stayed the same with DPC sensitization.

Germline lookup yields CDR1 MNHEY and CDR2 SVGAGI. The CDR3 contains 14 residues. The ends were cut back, 6 bases at V and 4 bases at J, with 16 bases in the middle. This clonotype was recorded at least ten times. Antigen: not known. The library attached unique molecular identifiers to individual cDNA molecules. Original data processing: TCR counts had a median of about 99,000 per sample and spanned roughly 23,224 to 750,000. MiXCR, run by TCRdb on the RACE reads, gives a single entry per CDR3 protein. The V and J calls were determined by TCRdb, not by the authors. The table records approximately 260,000 distinct CDR3 sequences, about 9% of them present only once. The time point was: pre-sensitization, week 0. The treatment: therapeutic diphenylcyclopropenone sensitization with weekly scalp DPC.

Sequences were derived from whole blood, sampled in connection with sensitization to the hapten diphenylcyclopropenone (DPC). J is TRBJ2-7 and V is TRBV6-5; no firm D call. The sequence derives from a woman aged 40-49 years with alopecia areata. Some clones in this sample may be carry-over from other donors' samples. In DNA form, the CDR3 reads TGTGCCAGCAGCCTTTACGTGAGCAGATACGAGCAGTACTTC. Its protein product is CASSLYVSRYEQYF.